The 17 T cell receptor beta chains given below trace back to one sample, sequenced in a study of beta chain features in type 1 diabetes. The entirety of the isolated RNA underwent reverse transcription, so expressed TCRB transcripts were sequenced. The data were produced by immunoSEQ multiplex PCR, yet TCRdb's version contains in-frame clones alone and is incomplete. The data hold hundreds of thousands of clones, with under 20% observed a single time. Sequenced input: naive CD4+ T cells from blood. The receptors were sampled from a woman in her late teens or twenties in good health.

The chain has TRBV7-2 and TRBJ1-1; D unclear. Germline-derived CDR1 and CDR2 are SGHTA and FQGNSA. CDR3 length equals 14 residues. V was clipped by 5 bases and J by 1 base, with 11 bases between them. The CDR3 DNA reads as TGTGCCAGCAGCCAAATTACCCGGAACACTGAAGCTTTCTTT. Protein product: CASSQITRNTEAFF.

This clone was seen a handful of times. V is TRBV18 and J is TRBJ2-5; unclear D gene. The CDR3 has 15 amino acids. Germline CDR1 and CDR2: KGHSH and LQKENI. Trimming removed 0 bases at V and 2 bases at J, with 10 bases between. CDR3 amino acids: CASSPPQPRQETQYF. The CDR3 nucleotides read TGTGCCAGCTCACCACCACAGCCCCGACAAGAGACCCAGTACTTC.

This chain uses TRBV10-3 with TRBJ2-2; 9 bases are a match to TRBD2. This CDR3 is 14 amino acids long. After removal of 7 bases from V and 5 bases from J, the junction contained 5 bases not matched to a gene. Germline V gene data show CDR1 as ENHRY and CDR2 as SYGVKD. CDR3 protein: CAIKASGTTGELFF. DNA of the CDR3: TGTGCCATCAAAGCTAGCGGGACGACCGGGGAGCTGTTTTTT.

There are a few counts of this clone. The genes are TRBV7-9 and TRBJ2-1, with 13 bases identical to TRBD2. V lost 5 bases, J lost 14 bases, and 6 bases stayed unmatched. CDR1 and CDR2 from the germline V gene are SEHNR and FQNEAQ (reference sequence). The CDR3 has 13 residues. CDR3 DNA: TGTGCCAGCAGCCGGACTAGCGGGGGCCAGGAGTTCTTC. Amino acid sequence: CASSRTSGGQEFF.

The J gene is TRBJ2-7, the V gene TRBV7-9; D call uncertain. The CDR3 runs 12 residues. V lost 5 bases and J 2 bases, leaving 7 bases between the germline ends. CDR1 SEHNR and CDR2 FQNEAQ come from the germline V gene (reference sequence). For the CDR3, the DNA is TGTGCCAGCAGCCCGGCTACCTACGAGCAGTACTTC. This gives the protein CASSPATYEQYF.

This clone was observed a handful of times. The chain is built from TRBV28 and TRBJ2-5; TRBD2 aligns across 10 bases. The V segment lost 6 bases and the J segment 5 bases; nucleotides outside the gene matches: 3. Germline V gives CDR1 MDHEN, CDR2 SYDVKM. This CDR3 has 13 amino acids. The CDR3 loop is CASRASGSETQYF. In DNA, the CDR3 is TGTGCCAGCAGGGCTAGCGGGAGTGAGACCCAGTACTTC.

There are many counts of this clone. V gene TRBV21-1 combines with J gene TRBJ2-5; the D call TRBD2 from the table was never checked on the DNA. TRBV21-1 is a pseudogene segment. CDR3 size: 14 residues. The CDR3 coding sequence is TGTGCCAGCAGCAAAGAGCCGGGTCGAGAGACCCAGTACTTC. Encoded protein: CASSKEPGRETQYF.

There are a few counts of this clone. The gene calls are TRBV18 and TRBJ1-2; weak D call: TRBD1 (6 bases). V lost 3 bases and J lost 4, with 12 bases in between. There are 14 residues in the CDR3. In germline, CDR1 is KGHSH, CDR2 LQKENI. The CDR3 DNA reads TGTGCCAGCTCACCGCCAACAGGGTTCTATGGCTACACCTTC. Its translation: CASSPPTGFYGYTF.

The sample holds a few counts of this clone. Other DNA sequences from this sample encode an identical CDR3 as well. This chain uses TRBV7-9 with TRBJ1-5; the match to TRBD1 covers 8 bases. After removal of 5 bases from V and 5 bases from J, the junction contained 5 bases not matched to a gene. CDR1 SEHNR and CDR2 FQNEAQ come from the germline V gene (reference sequence). CDR3 length equals 14 residues. This CDR3 is CASSLTGADQPQHF. CDR3 sequence (DNA): TGTGCCAGCAGCCTGACAGGGGCGGATCAGCCCCAGCATTTT.

This rearrangement joins TRBV7-9 to TRBJ2-1; 7 bases match TRBD2. V was pared by 5 bases and J by 0 bases, with 16 bases of the junction left unmatched. Per the germline V gene, CDR1 is SEHNR and CDR2 is FQNEAQ (reference sequence). This CDR3 is 19 amino acids long. The CDR3 loop is CASSPKAGPRLYSYNEQFF. For the CDR3, the DNA is TGTGCCAGCAGCCCAAAAGCGGGGCCGAGATTATACTCCTACAATGAGCAGTTCTTC.

A few counts support this clone. J is TRBJ1-2 and V is TRBV21-1. TRBV21-1 is a pseudogene locus. The CDR3 is 13 amino acids. For the CDR3, the DNA is TGTGCCAGCAGCAAAGAGGAGGGCTATGGCTACACCTTC. It codes for CASSKEEGYGYTF.

The chain uses TRBV28 and TRBJ2-7; TRBD1 aligns across 7 bases. Germline CDR1 and CDR2: MDHEN and SYDVKM. The CDR3 contains 14 residues. Trimming at V came to 7 bases and at J to 6 bases, leaving 12 bases not matched to a gene. In nucleotides, the CDR3 is TGTGCCAGCACCGAATACAGGGGTCCGGGCGAGCAGTACTTC. Its translation: CASTEYRGPGEQYF.

This sequence joins TRBV7-8 and TRBJ2-3; D remains ambiguous. V dropped 4 bases and J dropped 2 bases, with 4 bases sitting between them. The CDR3 extends over 12 amino acids. CDR1 and CDR2 (germline): SGHVS, FQNEAQ. CDR3 sequence reads: CASSSLTDTQYF. CDR3 DNA: TGTGCCAGCAGCTCACTCACAGATACGCAGTATTTT.

A note on this clone: One end of the junction is discordant with germline, which a read error may explain. The CDR3: CLVSGNTIYF. CDR3 DNA sequence: TGCCTAGTCTCTGGAAACACCATATATTTT. V is TRBV6-6 and J is TRBJ1-3, with D hard to call. The CDR3 totals 10 residues. CDR1 is MNHNY and CDR2 is SVGAGI in the germline V gene (reference sequence).

The chain couples TRBV7-3 to TRBJ2-2; TRBD2 matches at 12 bases. The junction had 2 bases not matched to a gene; V was cut back by 4 bases and J by 2 bases. Germline assignment: CDR1 SGHTA and CDR2 FQGTGA. The CDR3 consists of 16 residues. In DNA form, the CDR3 reads TGTGCCAGCAGCTACGGACTAGCGGGAAACACCGGGGAGCTGTTTTTT. Amino acid sequence: CASSYGLAGNTGELFF.

Regarding this clone: At one end the junction does not follow the germline gene, possibly because of a read error. Other DNA sequences within the sample encode an identical CDR3. CDR3 residues: CSARGHNEQFF. In DNA form, the CDR3 reads TGCAGTGCTAGAGGGCACAATGAACAGTTCTTC. The chain uses TRBV20-1 and TRBJ2-1; D unclear. CDR1 is DFQATT, CDR2 SNEGSKA, per germline (reference sequence). The CDR3 totals 11 residues.

V usage is TRBV28 and J usage is TRBJ2-5, with 8 bases lining up with TRBD2. In germline, CDR1 is MDHEN, CDR2 SYDVKM. The trim removed 8 bases at V and 1 base at J, leaving 9 bases unmatched. This CDR3 region has 15 residues. The CDR3 coding sequence is TGTGCCAGCGGACTAGCAGGATGGGTCCAAGAGACCCAGTACTTC. Translation gives CASGLAGWVQETQYF.